Each of the 27 T cell receptor beta chains below was sequenced from the same sample in a study of cytomegalovirus exposure and HLA in healthy donors. This PCR relied on a set of 60 Vbeta primers and 13 Jbeta primers. Profiling relied on immunoSEQ multiplex PCR, and the TCRdb table lists in-frame clones only, not all of them. The table records 100,000 to 150,000 clones, around three quarters of them present only once. The sequencing sample was made of PBMCs. These receptors were taken from a woman aged 55-69 years in good health and CMV-seropositive.

This clone has just a few counts. This chain links TRBV5-1 with TRBJ1-1; D not resolved. Trimming left V 2 bases short and J 1 base short, with 6 bases between. From germline, CDR1 is SGHRS and CDR2 YFSETQ. There are 13 residues in the CDR3. The CDR3 sequence is CASSFRGNTEAFF. CDR3 coding DNA: TGCGCCAGCAGCTTTCGGGGGAACACTGAAGCTTTCTTT.

A word on this clone: This sample also contains other DNA sequences that code for the same CDR3. The CDR3 sequence: CASSLEGGSQPQHF. The DNA for the CDR3 is TGTGCCAGCAGCTTAGAGGGGGGGAGTCAGCCCCAGCATTTT. J is TRBJ1-5 and V is TRBV7-9; a weak D match, TRBD1 (6 bases). Trimming took off 1 base at V and 6 bases at J, with 10 bases between the two ends. Germline V gives CDR1 SEHNR, CDR2 FQNEAQ (reference sequence). The CDR3 contains 14 residues.

As DNA, the CDR3 is TGCGCCGCCGGGACTTCGGACAATGAGCAGTTCTTC. This sequence encodes CAAGTSDNEQFF. The rearrangement joins TRBV10-1 to TRBJ2-1; D might be TRBD2 (6 bases). The ends were cut back, 11 bases at V and 5 bases at J, with 13 bases in the middle. Per the germline V gene, CDR1 is WNHNN and CDR2 is SYGVQD (reference sequence). The CDR3 runs 12 residues.

The V and J genes are TRBV18 and TRBJ1-1; TRBD1 matches at 8 bases. This CDR3 contains 14 residues. Germline-derived CDR1 and CDR2 are KGHSH and LQKENI. V lost 3 bases to trimming and J lost 5 bases; unmatched junction nucleotides: 5. Here the CDR3 DNA reads TGTGCCAGCTCACCTTCAGGGGGCGAGACTGAAGCTTTCTTT. Protein: CASSPSGGETEAFF.

This clone was recorded only once. The sample has other DNA sequences that encode this CDR3 too. The chain recombines TRBV6-1 with TRBJ2-7; TRBD1 agrees at 10 bases. The CDR3 is 14 residues long. J lost 3 bases, V lost 4 bases, and 3 bases had no gene match. Germline CDR1 and CDR2: MNHNS and SASEGT. The CDR3 nucleotides are TGTGCCAGCAGTGGGAGGGACAGGGGCTACGAGCAGTACTTC. Translating gives CASSGRDRGYEQYF.

There are a few counts of this clone. The rearrangement links TRBV10-1 to TRBJ1-2; 7 bases map to TRBD1. The J segment lost 4 bases and the V segment lost 6 bases, leaving 5 bases of the junction unmatched. CDR3 length: 13 amino acids. CDR1 is WNHNN, CDR2 SYGVQD, per germline (reference sequence). Here the CDR3 reads CASSPRDSYGYTF. The CDR3 nucleotides read TGCGCCAGCAGCCCCCGGGACAGCTATGGCTACACCTTC.

In its sample, this clone was seen once. The chain links TRBV21-1 to TRBJ2-7; TRBD1 was called by the table and not checked on the DNA. TRBV21-1 is a known pseudogene. This CDR3 contains 18 residues. CDR3 protein: CASISETEAPCANYEQYF. The CDR3 DNA sequence: TGTGCCAGCATCTCCGAGACAGAAGCCCCGTGTGCCAACTACGAGCAGTACTTC.

The count of this clone is one. This chain uses TRBV19 with TRBJ2-3, with a tentative D call TRBD2 (6 bases). The germline gives CDR1 LNHDA, CDR2 SQIVND (reference sequence). The CDR3 is 15 amino acids. V was cut by 10 bases and J by 0 bases, with 17 bases left in between. The CDR3: CATSWGGTSTDTQYF. Here the CDR3 DNA reads TGTGCCACCAGTTGGGGCGGGACTAGCACAGATACGCAGTATTTT.

The V gene is TRBV19, the J gene TRBJ1-6; D is undetermined. CDR1 and CDR2 from the germline V gene are LNHDA and SQIVND (reference sequence). With 5 bases removed from V and 8 bases from J, the gap between germline ends came to 16 bases. CDR3 length: 15 residues. CDR3: CASSSQARRYSPLHF. The DNA of the CDR3 is TGTGCCAGTAGTTCCCAGGCTCGCCGGTATTCACCCCTCCACTTT.

The chain carries TRBV9 and TRBJ1-1; TRBD1 might be the D (5 bases). This CDR3 spans 16 amino acids. Between the trimmed V and J ends, which lost 0 bases and 0 bases, there was a span of 12 bases. CDR1 and CDR2 (germline): SGDLS, YYNGEE. CDR3 protein: CASSVGFGGVNTEAFF. Here the CDR3 DNA reads TGTGCCAGCAGCGTAGGGTTCGGAGGGGTGAACACTGAAGCTTTCTTT.

The CDR3 region is CASSFRGPGHPNTEAFF. Written as DNA, the CDR3 is TGTGCCAGCAGTTTTAGGGGGCCGGGACACCCGAACACTGAAGCTTTCTTT. The V gene is TRBV27, the J gene TRBJ1-1, with 7 nucleotides matching TRBD1. Trimming cost V 3 bases and J 1 base; bases outside gene matches: 11. The CDR3 covers 17 residues. Per germline, CDR1 MNHEY and CDR2 SMNVEV (reference sequence).

This chain connects TRBV10-2 to TRBJ2-7; D remains unclear. Germline lookup yields CDR1 WSHSY and CDR2 SAAADI. The V end lost 7 bases, the J end lost 5 bases, and 18 bases lay between the germline ends. This CDR3 is built from 14 residues. CDR3 loop: CASNRLVPANEQYF. The CDR3 nucleotides are TGCGCCAGCAATAGACTGGTTCCCGCGAACGAGCAGTACTTC.

The chain has TRBV7-3 and TRBJ2-3; D remains unclear. Germline CDR1 is SGHTA and CDR2 is FQGTGA. The CDR3 has 16 residues. Trimming removed 5 bases at V and 0 bases at J, with 15 bases between. CDR3 nucleotides: TGTGCCAGCAGCATCCTGGGCCCGCCCAGCACAGATACGCAGTATTTT. Translation gives CASSILGPPSTDTQYF.

The chain links TRBV7-2 to TRBJ1-5; the D is unclear. The germline gives CDR1 SGHTA, CDR2 FQGNSA. With 3 bases removed from V and 5 bases from J, the gap between germline ends came to 11 bases. This CDR3 has 14 amino acids. The CDR3 region has the DNA TGTGCCAGCAGCTTTGTACATCCCGATCAGCCCCAGCATTTT. Translated: CASSFVHPDQPQHF.

This chain connects TRBV9 to TRBJ1-2, with D hard to call. V was trimmed by 0 bases and J by 4 bases, leaving 13 bases between them. This CDR3 spans 15 amino acids. CDR1 SGDLS and CDR2 YYNGEE come from the germline V gene. CDR3 in DNA: TGTGCCAGCAGCGTAGAGCCAGGCCAAGGCTATGGCTACACCTTC. Its protein product is CASSVEPGQGYGYTF. Drawing the rest from reference TRBV9 and TRBJ1-2, the complete variable domain is DSGVTQTPKHLITATGQRVTLRCSPRSGDLSVYWYQQSLDQGLQFLIQYYNGEERAKGNILERFSAQQFPDLHSELNLSSLELGDSALYFCASSVEPGQGYGYTFGSGTRLTVV.

V and J are TRBV11-2 and TRBJ1-1, with 11 bases identical to TRBD1. V lost 5 bases, J lost 2 bases, and 10 bases stayed unmatched. Germline CDR1 and CDR2: SGHAT and FQNNGV. The CDR3 has 17 residues. The chain's CDR3 is CASSPLGQGGRNTEAFF. In nucleotides, the CDR3 is TGTGCCAGCAGCCCCCTGGGACAGGGGGGACGAAACACTGAAGCTTTCTTT.

In its sample, this clone was seen once. This chain connects TRBV7-6 to TRBJ2-2; D is unresolved. This CDR3 contains 16 residues. V was clipped by 1 base and J by 1 base, with 10 bases between them. The V gene's germline CDR1 is SGHVS and CDR2 FNYEAQ. The CDR3 region has the DNA TGTGCCAGCAGCTTAGACGGTGGCGGGAACACCGGGGAGCTGTTTTTT. It is translated as CASSLDGGGNTGELFF.

The chain links TRBV7-9 to TRBJ1-2, with D possibly TRBD1 on 5 matching bases. CDR3 length equals 13 residues. V was trimmed by 2 bases and J by 2 bases, leaving 6 bases between them. Germline V CDR1 and CDR2: SEHNR, FQNEAQ (reference sequence). The CDR3 nucleotides read TGTGCCAGCAGCTTACCAGGGAACTATGGCTACACCTTC. Amino acids: CASSLPGNYGYTF.

This clone has only a few counts. The chain recombines TRBV1 with TRBJ1-6. TRBV1 is given as a pseudogene. CDR3 length: 16 amino acids. CDR3 coding DNA: TGCACCAGCAGCCTTATCGGAGGCTCCTATAATTCACCCCTCCACTTT. Translation: CTSSLIGGSYNSPLHF.

This sequence joins TRBV5-1 and TRBJ1-5; possible D gene TRBD1, 6 bases. There are 13 residues in the CDR3. In germline, CDR1 is SGHRS, CDR2 YFSETQ. Trimming pared 4 bases from V and 12 bases from J, leaving 17 bases between. In DNA form, the CDR3 reads TGCGCCAGCAGCCCGACAGGAGGTTGGGACCAGCATTTT. Amino acid sequence: CASSPTGGWDQHF.

This clone was seen a few times. The chain uses TRBV5-1 and TRBJ1-4, with D tentatively TRBD1 (5 bases). Germline loops: CDR1 SGHRS, CDR2 YFSETQ. There are 16 residues in the CDR3. V gave up 4 bases and J gave up 3 bases, with 16 bases separating them. As DNA, the CDR3 is TGCGCCAGCAGCGAATCAACAGGAGCCCCTAATGAAAAACTGTTTTTT. Amino acids: CASSESTGAPNEKLFF.

The chain recombines TRBV5-1 with TRBJ2-3, with TRBD2 identical over 8 bases. CDR1 and CDR2 from the germline V gene are SGHRS and YFSETQ. The V segment lost 0 bases and the J segment 2 bases; nucleotides outside the gene matches: 5. The CDR3 loop spans 16 amino acids. CDR3 sequence (DNA): TGCGCCAGCAGCTTGGGGCGGGGGGCCAACACAGATACGCAGTATTTT. Its translation: CASSLGRGANTDTQYF.

The chain employs TRBV5-1 and TRBJ1-1, with D possibly matching TRBD1 (5 bases). This CDR3 is built from 15 residues. With 6 bases removed from V and 0 bases from J, the gap between germline ends came to 15 bases. Germline V lookup: CDR1 SGHRS, CDR2 YFSETQ. This chain's CDR3 is CASTGGAGMNTEAFF. In DNA, the CDR3 is TGCGCCAGCACGGGAGGGGCAGGGATGAACACTGAAGCTTTCTTT.

This chain joins TRBV9 and TRBJ1-3, with TRBD1 as a possible D gene (5 bases). The CDR3 loop spans 15 amino acids. CDR1 and CDR2 from the germline V gene are SGDLS and YYNGEE. V was clipped by 6 bases and J by 8 bases, with 21 bases between them. CDR3 in DNA: TGTGCCAGCACCCGTAGGGGTCAGCCGATGGACACCATATATTTT. Amino acid sequence: CASTRRGQPMDTIYF.

The chain carries TRBV28 and TRBJ1-2; TRBD1 aligns across 9 bases. V lost 7 bases, J lost 6 bases, and 15 bases stayed unmatched. The V gene's germline CDR1 is MDHEN and CDR2 SYDVKM. The CDR3 is 16 amino acids. CDR3 residues: CASTGTRDRAYDGYTF. DNA for the CDR3: TGTGCCAGCACCGGGACTCGGGACAGGGCGTATGATGGCTACACCTTC.

The chain has TRBV11-2 and TRBJ2-2; weak D call: TRBD1 (5 bases). Germline V gene lookup returns CDR1 SGHAT and CDR2 FQNNGV. Deletions cut 0 bases from V and 8 bases from J, with 16 bases between. This CDR3 contains 16 residues. CDR3 nucleotide sequence: TGTGCCAGCAGCTTAGAAAGGGGCCTCTCCGGGGGGGAGCTGTTTTTT. This encodes CASSLERGLSGGELFF.

This clone was seen a few times. In DNA form, the CDR3 reads TGCGCCAGCAGCTCAATGATTAGCGGGGGGCAAGAGACCCAGTACTTC. It specifies CASSSMISGGQETQYF. The chain carries TRBV5-1 and TRBJ2-5; 10 positions match TRBD2. Germline V gives CDR1 SGHRS, CDR2 YFSETQ. Germline trimming cut 3 bases from V and 2 bases from J; bases unmatched to any gene: 7. CDR3 length equals 16 residues.